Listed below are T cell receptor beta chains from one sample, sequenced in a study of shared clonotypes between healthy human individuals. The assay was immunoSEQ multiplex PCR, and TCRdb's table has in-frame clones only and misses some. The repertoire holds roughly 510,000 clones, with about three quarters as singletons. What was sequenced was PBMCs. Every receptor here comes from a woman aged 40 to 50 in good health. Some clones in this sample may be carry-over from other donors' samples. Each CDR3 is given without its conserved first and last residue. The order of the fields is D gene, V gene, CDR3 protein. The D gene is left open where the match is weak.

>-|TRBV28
ASSPRGATNEKLF
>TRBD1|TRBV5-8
ASSLFGGQGKTQY
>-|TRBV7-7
ASSLLEWDQETQY
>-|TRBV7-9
ASSSVNSYEQY
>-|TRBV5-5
ASSLRPLEANVLT
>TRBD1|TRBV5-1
ASSPNRGRGDGYT
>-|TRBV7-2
ASSSPGLKRGYT
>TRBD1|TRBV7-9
ASSLVGGQVTEQF
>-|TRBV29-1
SAQTSGPYEQY
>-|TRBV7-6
ASSLDGETQY
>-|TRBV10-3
AIMGGNTYNEQF
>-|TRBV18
ASSPLGQGEQY
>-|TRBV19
ASSIGRGQPQH
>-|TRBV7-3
ASSPDGYYGYT
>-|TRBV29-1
SVDVARGSGYGYT
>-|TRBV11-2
ASSLGTASEQY
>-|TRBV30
AWSVQETQY
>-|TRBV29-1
SAPTGGGTEAF
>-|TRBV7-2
ASRAGLTGGTIY
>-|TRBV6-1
ASSGMVNTGELF
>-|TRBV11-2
ASSLFRDTQY
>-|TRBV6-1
ASSEGREYYGYT
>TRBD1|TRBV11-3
ASSLGNRGINEQF
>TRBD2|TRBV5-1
ASSLAGTSGSREQF
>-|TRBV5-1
ASSRSVSGANVLT
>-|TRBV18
ASSPSWVPTGWGEQY
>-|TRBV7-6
ASSRDSNEKLF
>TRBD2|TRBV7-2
ASSPNGGAGKQY
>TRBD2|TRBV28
ASSTGTSGRGKQF
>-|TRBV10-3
AISDLYYEQY
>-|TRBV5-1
ASSLDTEAF
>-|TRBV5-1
ASRYESTDTQY
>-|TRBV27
ASSFALGLRYEQY
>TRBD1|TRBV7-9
ASSDTGTGYEKLF
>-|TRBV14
ASSQDWPKETQY
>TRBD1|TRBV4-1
ASSPRDRGARGELF
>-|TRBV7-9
ASTRDGNQPQH
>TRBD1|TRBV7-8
ASSHRTGGTGELF
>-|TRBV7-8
ASSRETVTATNEKLF
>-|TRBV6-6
ASRTGTNHLPQH
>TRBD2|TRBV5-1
ASSLRLAEADTQY
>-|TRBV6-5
ASSYSLGLGANEQF
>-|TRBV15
ATSRGAQGIFYNEQF
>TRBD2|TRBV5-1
ASSPGLAGLSSYNEQF
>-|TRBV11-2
ASSLNAFGYEQY